One sample yielded the 11 T cell receptor beta chains listed below, sequenced in a study of technical replicates of blood from a handful of donors. Profiled with immunoSEQ multiplex PCR; TCRdb holds only in-frame clones, not every one. The sample comprises about 48,000 clones, 80% to 95% of which are singletons, and 3.9% rests with the top ten. Source material: PBMCs. The source is a human donor in good health. Some clones in this sample may be carry-over from other donors' samples.

The chain couples TRBV7-2 to TRBJ2-7; D is perhaps TRBD2 (6 bases). The CDR3 spans 14 residues. Germline V gene data show CDR1 as SGHTA and CDR2 as FQGNSA. V was shortened by 1 base and J by 3 bases, with 10 bases between the two germline ends. The CDR3 here is CASSLDGGSYEQYF. For the CDR3, the DNA is TGTGCCAGCAGCTTAGACGGGGGAAGCTACGAGCAGTACTTC.

This clone has just one count. The V and J genes are TRBV19 and TRBJ1-5; 9 bases are a match to TRBD1. This CDR3 has 17 amino acids. Losses at the gene ends were 5 bases for V and 3 bases for J; bases not matched to a gene: 11. The V gene's germline CDR1 is LNHDA and CDR2 SQIVND (reference sequence). The CDR3 DNA sequence: TGTGCCAGTAGTCGAAGACCACAGGGGGCCAACAATCAGCCCCAGCATTTT. It encodes CASSRRPQGANNQPQHF.

J is TRBJ2-1 and V is TRBV20-1; the D is unclear. This CDR3 comprises 11 residues. The germline V gene encodes CDR1 DFQATT and CDR2 SNEGSKA (reference sequence). V was shortened by 6 bases and J by 5 bases, with 8 bases between the two germline ends. The DNA of the CDR3 is TGCAGTGCCCCCCGGGACAATGAGCAGTTCTTC. The encoded protein is CSAPRDNEQFF.

The sample holds one count of this clone. This chain uses TRBV21-1 with TRBJ1-1; TRBD1 is the table's D call, not checked against the DNA. TRBV21-1 counts as a pseudogene. CDR3 length: 14 residues. The CDR3 protein is CAGRGQFMNTEAFF. In DNA, the CDR3 is TGTGCCGGCCGGGGACAGTTCATGAACACTGAAGCTTTCTTT.

This chain uses TRBV7-2 with TRBJ2-3, with 9 positions matching TRBD2. V lost 1 base and J lost 14; bases outside the gene matches: 4. This CDR3 contains 12 residues. Germline CDR1 and CDR2: SGHTA and FQGNSA. The CDR3 loop reads CASSLDAGGPYF. The CDR3 bases are TGTGCCAGCAGCTTAGATGCGGGGGGGCCGTATTTT.

V gene TRBV6-6 combines with J gene TRBJ2-1; 9 bases fit TRBD1. V was clipped by 2 bases and J by 10 bases; unmatched bases: 6. Germline V CDR1 and CDR2: MNHNY, SVGAGI (reference sequence). This CDR3 spans 14 amino acids. DNA of the CDR3: TGTGCCAGCAGTTACGCGGGGACAGGGTGGGAGCAGTTCTTC. It yields the protein CASSYAGTGWEQFF.

CDR3 sequence reads: CASSPGQEQGEQYF. CDR3 DNA: TGTGCCAGCTCACCGGGACAGGAACAGGGCGAGCAGTACTTC. The genes are TRBV18 and TRBJ2-7; the match to TRBD1 covers 8 bases. CDR1 KGHSH and CDR2 LQKENI come from the germline V gene. With V trimmed by 3 bases and J by 6 bases, 7 bases remained unmatched. The CDR3 totals 14 residues.

V gene TRBV7-2 combines with J gene TRBJ2-7, with a possible D match to TRBD1 (6 bases). The CDR3 consists of 13 residues. Germline values: CDR1 SGHTA, CDR2 FQGNSA. V was pared by 3 bases and J by 6 bases, with 12 bases between. The chain's CDR3 is CASSFTGTGEQYF. CDR3 bases: TGTGCCAGCAGCTTTACAGGGACGGGCGAGCAGTACTTC. Combining the CDR3 with reference TRBV7-2 and TRBJ2-7 gives the whole variable domain GAGVSQSPSNKVTEKGKDVELRCDPISGHTALYWYRQSLGQGLEFLIYFQGNSAPDKSGLPSDRFSAERTGGSVSTLTIQRTQQEDSAVYLCASSFTGTGEQYFGPGTRLTVT.

This sequence joins TRBV11-1 and TRBJ2-4, with D possibly matching TRBD2 (5 bases). CDR1 and CDR2 (germline): SGHAT, FQDESV (reference sequence). This CDR3 has 14 amino acids. V lost 4 bases to trimming and J lost 6 bases, with 13 bases between them. DNA for the CDR3: TGTGCCAGCAGCTCTCGGGGAGAGGGAAACATTCAGTACTTC. Its protein is CASSSRGEGNIQYF. Combining the CDR3 with reference TRBV11-1 and TRBJ2-4 gives the whole variable domain EAEVAQSPRYKITEKSQAVAFWCDPISGHATLYWYRQILGQGPELLVQFQDESVVDDSQLPKDRFSAERLKGVDSTLKIQPAELGDSAMYLCASSSRGEGNIQYFGAGTRLSVL.

The chain employs TRBV7-9 and TRBJ2-5; 11 bases are a match to TRBD2. The germline V gene encodes CDR1 SEHNR and CDR2 FQNEAQ (reference sequence). This CDR3 is 15 amino acids long. The ends lost 2 bases at V and 5 bases at J; junction bases unmatched: 4. The CDR3 DNA reads TGTGCCAGCAGCTTACTAGCGGGGGGTCCGGAGACCCAGTACTTC. Amino acid sequence: CASSLLAGGPETQYF.

This chain connects TRBV7-8 to TRBJ1-2; the D gene is possibly TRBD1 (6 bases). Germline CDR1 is SGHVS and CDR2 is FQNEAQ. The V gene lost 5 bases and the J gene lost 2 bases, with 9 bases spanning the gap. CDR3 size: 13 residues. The CDR3 nucleotides are TGTGCCAGCAGCGCGGACAGAAACTATGGCTACACCTTC. Encoded protein: CASSADRNYGYTF. The whole variable domain, filled in from reference TRBV7-8 and TRBJ1-2, reads GAGVSQSPRYKVAKRGQDVALRCDPISGHVSLFWYQQALGQGPEFLTYFQNEAQLDKSGLPSDRFFAERPEGSVSTLKIQRTQQEDSAVYLCASSADRNYGYTFGSGTRLTVV.